This is a list of T cell receptor beta chains from one sample in a study of radiotherapy plus CTLA-4 blockade in lung cancer. Sequenced by immunoSEQ multiplex PCR; TCRdb stores in-frame clones only, minus some. Of around 77,000 clones in the sample, approximately 73% were seen once. The sequenced sample was peripheral blood, obtained from a patient treated with radiotherapy plus ipilimumab. These receptors were collected from a human donor with non-small cell lung cancer whose response to radiotherapy plus ipilimumab could not be evaluated. Both conserved end residues are part of each CDR3. The D gene is left open where the match is weak. Clone size, where shown, is once, few, many, or a class for clones that have expanded.

size | J | V | D | CDR3 | DNA
few | TRBJ2-3 | TRBV5-4 | NA | CASSLELVSTDTQYF | TGTGCCAGCAGCTTGGAACTAGTGAGCACAGATACGCAGTATTTT
few | TRBJ1-3 | TRBV11-3 | NA | CASSLVGDSGNTIYF | TGTGCCAGCAGCTTAGTTGGAGACTCTGGAAACACCATATATTTT
NA | TRBJ2-7 | TRBV30 | TRBD2 | CAWSVFRGGPYEQYF | TGTGCCTGGAGTGTATTCCGGGGGGGCCCCTACGAGCAGTACTTC
NA | TRBJ2-1 | TRBV12-5 | TRBD2 | CASGLPSSGPSYNEQFF | TGTGCTAGTGGTTTACCATCTAGCGGGCCCTCCTACAATGAGCAGTTCTTC
NA | TRBJ2-5 | TRBV5-4 | NA | CASSLDRFQETQYF | TGTGCCAGCAGCTTGGACAGGTTTCAAGAGACCCAGTACTTC
NA | TRBJ2-7 | TRBV5-4 | NA | CASSTKQATYEQYF | TGTGCCAGCAGCACGAAACAGGCAACCTACGAGCAGTACTTC
NA | TRBJ1-6 | TRBV11-2 | TRBD1 | CASSWRTGRNSPLHF | TGTGCCAGCAGCTGGAGGACAGGGAGAAATTCACCCCTCCACTTT
NA | TRBJ2-1 | TRBV27 | TRBD2 | CASSISGGLYNEQFF | TGTGCCAGCAGTATTAGCGGGGGGCTCTACAATGAGCAGTTCTTC
NA | TRBJ1-1 | TRBV7-6 | TRBD1 | CASSVGQAYPEAFF | TGTGCCAGCAGCGTCGGACAGGCTTATCCTGAAGCTTTCTTT
NA | TRBJ2-3 | TRBV30 | TRBD2 | CAWSRGLAGYTDTQYF | TGTGCCTGGAGCCGTGGACTAGCGGGCTACACAGATACGCAGTATTTT
NA | TRBJ2-3 | TRBV2 | TRBD2 | CASRGTSGRQDTQYF | TGTGCCAGCAGGGGGACTAGCGGGAGGCAAGATACGCAGTATTTT
once | TRBJ1-1 | TRBV27 | NA | CAIGLGGGTEAFF | TGTGCCATAGGACTGGGTGGCGGCACTGAAGCTTTCTTT
NA | TRBJ2-7 | TRBV30 | NA | CAWRRPPFVNEQYF | TGTGCCTGGAGGAGGCCTCCATTTGTCAACGAGCAGTACTTC
few | TRBJ1-6 | TRBV19 | NA | CASSIGRDYNSPLHF | TGTGCCAGTAGTATAGGACGGGACTATAATTCACCCCTCCACTTT
NA | TRBJ1-5 | TRBV19 | TRBD1 | CASSRTGDQPQHF | TGTGCCAGTAGTCGGACAGGGGATCAGCCCCAGCATTTT
NA | TRBJ1-1 | TRBV29-1 | TRBD1 | CSVEDLPQGAFLNTEAFF | TGCAGCGTTGAAGATCTACCACAGGGGGCTTTTCTGAACACTGAAGCTTTCTTT
NA | TRBJ2-7 | TRBV5-5 | TRBD1 | CASSLSPGQATYEQYF | TGTGCCAGCAGCTTGAGTCCGGGACAGGCAACCTACGAGCAGTACTTC
once | TRBJ2-3 | TRBV5-6 | TRBD2 | CASSRRLAGFSKTDTQYF | TGTGCCAGCAGCAGAAGACTAGCGGGGTTTAGTAAGACAGATACGCAGTATTTT
once | TRBJ2-3 | TRBV5-1 | NA | CASSPGRGGSVDTQYF | TGCGCCAGCAGCCCCGGTAGGGGGGGGAGTGTGGATACGCAGTATTTT
NA | TRBJ2-1 | TRBV9 | TRBD2 | CASSPGLAGGLDEQFF | TGTGCCAGCAGCCCCGGACTAGCGGGGGGGCTGGATGAGCAGTTCTTC
NA | TRBJ2-7 | TRBV6-5 | NA | CASSPMTSRGYEQYF | TGTGCCAGCAGCCCTATGACTAGTCGGGGATACGAGCAGTACTTC
NA | TRBJ1-2 | TRBV27 | NA | CASSNYRDGYTF | TGTGCCAGCAGTAACTACAGGGATGGCTACACCTTC
NA | TRBJ2-7 | TRBV10-3 | TRBD1 | CAINPGTGNYEQYF | TGTGCCATCAACCCCGGGACAGGCAACTACGAGCAGTACTTC
NA | TRBJ1-5 | TRBV9 | TRBD1 | CASSVGTGSNQPQHF | TGTGCCAGCAGCGTAGGGACAGGGTCCAATCAGCCCCAGCATTTT
NA | TRBJ2-5 | TRBV9 | TRBD2 | CASSARLAGGRETQYF | TGTGCCAGCAGCGCGAGACTAGCGGGGGGGCGAGAGACCCAGTACTTC
NA | TRBJ2-1 | TRBV29-1 | TRBD1 | CSVEESDRSGVLYNEQFF | TGCAGCGTTGAAGAATCGGACAGGTCCGGGGTCCTCTACAATGAGCAGTTCTTC
NA | TRBJ2-7 | TRBV4-1 | TRBD1 | CASSQDPTGTGGPYEQYF | TGCGCCAGCAGCCAAGATCCCACCGGGACAGGGGGCCCCTACGAGCAGTACTTC
once | TRBJ2-7 | TRBV7-2 | TRBD2 | CASSYPGTSGGRLLYEQHF | TGTGCCAGCAGCTACCCCGGGACTAGCGGGGGACGCCTACTGTACGAGCAGCACTTC
NA | TRBJ2-3 | TRBV5-1 | NA | CASSPGGGADTQYF | TGCGCCAGCAGCCCCGGCGGGGGCGCAGATACGCAGTATTTT
NA | TRBJ1-4 | TRBV4-2 | TRBD1 | CASSQRGTGAPNEKLFF | TGTGCCAGCAGCCAACGCGGGACAGGGGCTCCTAATGAAAAACTGTTTTTT
NA | TRBJ2-2 | TRBV7-3 | TRBD1 | CASSTDRVTGELFF | TGTGCCAGCAGCACGGACAGGGTTACCGGGGAGCTGTTTTTT
NA | TRBJ2-3 | TRBV29-1 | TRBD1 | CSVEDPTGGADTQYF | TGCAGCGTTGAAGATCCGACAGGGGGCGCAGATACGCAGTATTTT
NA | TRBJ2-6 | TRBV2 | NA | CASSGSGGANVLTF | TGTGCCAGCAGTGGATCGGGAGGGGCCAACGTCCTGACTTTC
once | TRBJ1-1 | TRBV7-9 | TRBD1 | CASSSPQGYTEAFF | TGTGCCAGCAGCTCGCCACAGGGGTACACTGAAGCTTTCTTT
NA | TRBJ2-3 | TRBV15 | TRBD2 | CATSRDRLAATDTQYF | TGTGCCACCAGCAGAGATCGACTAGCGGCCACAGATACGCAGTATTTT
NA | TRBJ2-2 | TRBV9 | NA | CASSVVGGQVATGELFF | TGTGCCAGCAGCGTAGTAGGAGGGCAGGTGGCCACCGGGGAGCTGTTTTTT
NA | TRBJ2-1 | TRBV10-3 | NA | CAIRASREYNEQFF | TGTGCCATCAGAGCTTCGCGGGAATACAATGAGCAGTTCTTC
NA | TRBJ2-7 | TRBV25-1 | NA | CASSKGGEFYEQYF | TGTGCCAGCAGTAAAGGGGGGGAGTTCTACGAGCAGTACTTC
NA | TRBJ1-1 | TRBV19 | NA | CASSIRGSDTEAFF | TGTGCCAGTAGTATCCGAGGGAGTGACACTGAAGCTTTCTTT
few | TRBJ1-5 | TRBV7-2 | NA | CASSLGAPQPQHF | TGTGCCAGCAGCTTAGGAGCACCCCAGCCCCAGCATTTT
once | TRBJ2-7 | TRBV5-1 | NA | CASSSGDYEQYF | TGCGCCAGCAGCTCCGGAGATTACGAGCAGTACTTC
NA | TRBJ1-6 | TRBV2 | TRBD1 | CTEQGAVGNSPLHF | TGTACCGAACAGGGGGCGGTAGGGAATTCACCCCTCCACTTT
NA | TRBJ1-4 | TRBV5-5 | TRBD1 | CASSFPMTGMGEKLFF | TGTGCCAGCAGCTTCCCTATGACAGGGATGGGTGAAAAACTGTTTTTT
NA | TRBJ2-7 | TRBV19 | TRBD1 | CASSIGTGVAYEQYF | TGTGCCAGTAGTATCGGGACAGGGGTAGCCTACGAGCAGTACTTC
few | TRBJ2-1 | TRBV6-6 | NA | CASSYSIGGLDEQFF | TGTGCCAGCAGTTACTCGATCGGGGGATTAGATGAGCAGTTCTTC
NA | TRBJ2-3 | TRBV27 | TRBD2 | CASSLQLAVTDTQYF | TGTGCCAGCAGTTTACAACTAGCGGTCACAGATACGCAGTATTTT